Each of the 15 T cell receptor beta chains below was sequenced from the same sample in a study of T cell responses to AZD1222 COVID-19 vaccine (dated by TCRdb to the early 2020s). The time point label, read with the paper, signifies: baseline before first vaccination. Library preparation was by the immunoSEQ multiplex PCR assay. This is the immuneACCESS table as TCRdb keeps it, with only in-frame sequences that have V and J called. A part of the clones is gone; compared with another copy, unresolved V genes explain less than half, and the rest is unexplained. Present in this sample are 90,000 or so clones, 88% of which were seen just once. The ten largest clones represent about a fifth of the sample. The specimen was peripheral blood, collected on day 0 of AZD1222 vaccination. The receptor source for this set is an adult in good health.

With regard to this clone: Within the sample, other DNA sequences also encode this same CDR3. The genes are TRBV6-2 or TRBV6-3 and TRBJ2-1; maybe TRBD1 (5 bases). The CDR3 spans 13 residues. V lost 2 bases and J lost 4, with 6 bases in between. Per germline, CDR1 MNHEY and CDR2 SVGEGT. The CDR3 region has the DNA TGTGCCAGCAGTTACGACAGTTACAATGAGCAGTTCTTC. This codes for CASSYDSYNEQFF.

The chain couples TRBV5-6 to TRBJ1-5, with TRBD1 as a possible D gene (6 bases). The CDR3 totals 16 residues. Trimming left V 3 bases short and J 3 bases short, with 16 bases between. The V gene's germline CDR1 is SGHDT and CDR2 YYEEEE. The CDR3 loop is CASSSTFGGFNQPQHF. CDR3 in DNA: TGTGCCAGCAGCTCTACTTTCGGGGGCTTCAATCAGCCCCAGCATTTT. Filled out from reference TRBV5-6 and TRBJ1-5, the complete variable domain reads DAGVTQSPTHLIKTRGQQVTLRCSPKSGHDTVSWYQQALGQGPQFIFQYYEEEERQRGNFPDRFSGHQFPNYSSELNVNALLLGDSALYLCASSSTFGGFNQPQHFGDGTRLSIL.

V usage is TRBV6-5 and J usage is TRBJ1-3; no definite D call. Germline V CDR1 and CDR2: MNHEY, SVGAGI. There are 14 residues in the CDR3. The ends were cut back, 2 bases at V and 0 bases at J, with 5 bases in the middle. This CDR3 is CASSYSYSGNTIYF. DNA of the CDR3: TGTGCCAGCAGTTACAGTTACTCTGGAAACACCATATATTTT.

The genes are TRBV27 and TRBJ1-6; 9 bases line up with TRBD1. Germline V gene lookup returns CDR1 MNHEY and CDR2 SMNVEV (reference sequence). There are 14 residues in the CDR3. V lost 4 bases, J lost 11 bases, and 6 bases stayed unmatched. CDR3 loop: CASSSGQGRAPLHF. CDR3 sequence (DNA): TGTGCCAGCAGTTCGGGACAGGGAAGGGCACCCCTCCACTTT.

The genes are TRBV10-2 and TRBJ2-7, with 9 bases lining up with TRBD2. This CDR3 has 17 residues. The junction had 10 bases not matched to a gene; V was cut back by 2 bases and J by 2 bases. CDR1 is WSHSY and CDR2 is SAAADI in the germline V gene. CDR3 nucleotides: TGCGCCAGCAGTGAGCGGGTAGCGGGGGTCCCAACCTACGAGCAGTACTTC. Translated, it gives CASSERVAGVPTYEQYF.

The table lists this clone with a few counts. The chain links TRBV6-5 to TRBJ1-5, with TRBD1 identical over 7 bases. The CDR3 spans 14 residues. With V trimmed by 0 bases and J by 6 bases, 2 bases remained unmatched. Germline V CDR1 and CDR2: MNHEY, SVGAGI. The CDR3 region has the DNA TGTGCCAGCAGTTACTCAGGGGGCGGTCAGCCCCAGCATTTT. This sequence encodes CASSYSGGGQPQHF.

J is TRBJ1-2 and V is TRBV6-5, with TRBD1 as a possible D gene (6 bases). Trimming stripped 7 bases from V and 0 bases from J, with 12 bases between. This CDR3 has 14 residues. Germline CDR1 is MNHEY and CDR2 is SVGAGI. This CDR3 reads CASTPTGANYGYTF. The DNA for the CDR3 is TGTGCCAGCACTCCGACAGGAGCTAACTATGGCTACACCTTC.

This chain links TRBV7-2 with TRBJ1-1, with D uncertain. Trimming took 5 bases from V and 1 from J, leaving 8 bases between them. Germline-derived CDR1 and CDR2 are SGHTA and FQGNSA. CDR3 length equals 13 residues. CDR3 amino acids: CASSSSENTEAFF. For the CDR3, the DNA is TGTGCCAGCAGCAGCAGTGAGAACACTGAAGCTTTCTTT. Full variable domain (rest looked up from reference TRBV7-2 and TRBJ1-1): GAGVSQSPSNKVTEKGKDVELRCDPISGHTALYWYRQSLGQGLEFLIYFQGNSAPDKSGLPSDRFSAERTGGSVSTLTIQRTQQEDSAVYLCASSSSENTEAFFGQGTRLTVV.

The rearrangement joins TRBV15 to TRBJ2-1; D might be TRBD2 (5 bases). Germline loops: CDR1 LNHNV, CDR2 YYDKDF (reference sequence). The CDR3 length is 14 residues. V shed 1 base and J shed 7 bases, with 11 bases lying between them. The CDR3 sequence is CATSRGGGPNEQFF. CDR3 DNA: TGTGCCACCAGCAGAGGCGGAGGACCAAATGAGCAGTTCTTC.

The V gene is TRBV19, the J gene TRBJ1-5; D may be TRBD1 (5 bases). The CDR3 sequence is 13 residues long. Germline V lookup: CDR1 LNHDA, CDR2 SQIVND (reference sequence). The V end lost 5 bases, the J end lost 6 bases, and 11 bases lay between the germline ends. CDR3 amino acids: CASSQQGRQPQHF. The DNA for the CDR3 is TGTGCCAGTAGTCAGCAGGGACGTCAGCCCCAGCATTTT.

In nucleotides, the CDR3 is TGTGCCAGCAGTTACTCATTAGAGACCCAGTACTTC. Its protein product is CASSYSLETQYF. The chain combines TRBV6-5 with TRBJ2-5; the D is unclear. The CDR3 totals 12 residues. Looked up from germline, CDR1 is MNHEY and CDR2 is SVGAGI. V was trimmed by 0 bases and J by 4 bases, leaving 3 bases between them.

V gene TRBV28 combines with J gene TRBJ2-2; D is undetermined. CDR1 MDHEN and CDR2 SYDVKM come from the germline V gene. Trimming removed 11 bases from V and 0 bases from J, with 10 bases in between. The CDR3 totals 13 residues. CDR3 nucleotide sequence: TGTGCCTTCGCTAAAGCGAACACCGGGGAGCTGTTTTTT. It codes for CAFAKANTGELFF.

The V and J genes are TRBV6-6 and TRBJ2-1; D is perhaps TRBD2 (7 bases). Trimming removed 2 bases at V and 4 bases at J, with 12 bases between. Per germline, CDR1 MNHNY and CDR2 SVGAGI (reference sequence). The CDR3 sequence is 15 residues long. CDR3 amino acids: CASSYGGGSYNEQFF. CDR3 sequence (DNA): TGTGCCAGCAGTTACGGGGGCGGGAGTTACAATGAGCAGTTCTTC.

The rearrangement uses TRBV7-9 and TRBJ2-3; D gene ambiguous. Trimming removed 8 bases from V and 1 base from J, with 4 bases in between. The V gene's germline CDR1 is SEHNR and CDR2 FQNEAQ (reference sequence). The CDR3 consists of 11 residues. The CDR3 loop is CASGRTDTQYF. CDR3 bases: TGTGCCAGCGGCCGCACAGATACGCAGTATTTT.

This chain uses TRBV19 with TRBJ1-4; 11 bases match TRBD1. Germline CDR1 LNHDA, CDR2 SQIVND (reference sequence). Unmatched junction bases numbered 4, after V lost 5 bases and J lost 8 bases. This CDR3 region has 14 residues. CDR3 sequence reads: CASSVDRGHEKLFF. In nucleotides, the CDR3 is TGTGCCAGTAGTGTGGACAGGGGGCACGAAAAACTGTTTTTT.